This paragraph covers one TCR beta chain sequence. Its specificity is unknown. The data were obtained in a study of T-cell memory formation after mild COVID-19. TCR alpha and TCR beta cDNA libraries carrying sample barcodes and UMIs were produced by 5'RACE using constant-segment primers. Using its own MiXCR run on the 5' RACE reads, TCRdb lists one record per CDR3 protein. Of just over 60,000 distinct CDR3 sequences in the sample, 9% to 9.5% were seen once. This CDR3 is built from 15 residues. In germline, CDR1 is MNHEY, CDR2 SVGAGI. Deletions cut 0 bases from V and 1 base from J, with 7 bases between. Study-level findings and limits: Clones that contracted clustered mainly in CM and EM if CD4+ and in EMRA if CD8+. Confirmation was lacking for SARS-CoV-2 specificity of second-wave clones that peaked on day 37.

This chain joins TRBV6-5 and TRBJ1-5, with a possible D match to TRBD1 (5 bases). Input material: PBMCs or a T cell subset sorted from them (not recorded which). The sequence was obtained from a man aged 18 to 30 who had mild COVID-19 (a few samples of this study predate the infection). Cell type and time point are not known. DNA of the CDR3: TGTGCCAGCAGTTACTCCCGACAGAGCAATCAGCCCCAGCATTTT. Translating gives CASSYSRQSNQPQHF.